The following is a T cell receptor (beta chain) sequence with its context. In the original workflow: Amplifying reference gene primers gave estimates of nucleated cell counts. Sequenced by immunoSEQ multiplex PCR; TCRdb stores in-frame clones only, minus some. V and J calls and clone size are given by that table; D and trimming were obtained from the DNA. Here the sample spans some 300,000 clones, around nine tenths being singletons. This entry is derived from a study of blood T cell repertoires in COVID-19. The overall study: Samples taken during acute and convalescent COVID-19 were collected in the United States, Italy and Spain. T cells, B-cell-depleted T cells, or PBMCs provided the cDNA or gDNA that served as material.

The germline gives CDR1 LGHDT, CDR2 YNNKEL (reference sequence). J gave up 2 bases and V 4 bases, and 11 bases lay outside the gene matches. The CDR3 has 17 residues. This receptor was taken from a man between 65 and 80 years old with acute or convalescent COVID-19. The genes are TRBV3-1 (or the pseudogene TRBV3-2) and TRBJ2-1, with 7 nucleotides matching TRBD2. Sequenced sample: peripheral blood. The CDR3: CASSPAEGRGTYNEQFF. For the CDR3, the DNA is TGTGCCAGCAGCCCTGCAGAAGGGCGGGGGACCTACAATGAGCAGTTCTTC.